The T cell receptor (beta chain) under discussion was sequenced for a study of blood T cell repertoires in COVID-19. At the level of the study: T cells, B-cell-depleted T cells, or PBMCs provided the cDNA or gDNA that served as material.

Authors' methods: Quantification of nucleated cells was approximated via reference gene primer amplification. The repertoire was sequenced with immunoSEQ multiplex PCR; TCRdb's copy has only in-frame clones and lacks some. V, J and clone size are taken as reported in that table, and D and trimming were inferred from the DNA itself. The sample holds about 350,000 clones, 88% seen once. CDR3 length: 16 residues. V dropped 0 bases and J dropped 0 bases, with 10 bases sitting between them. Per germline, CDR1 SGHRS and CDR2 YFSETQ. Clinical histories supplied by participants themselves formed the basis of cohort assignment. Each exposed participant met a COVID-19 case in the 2 weeks preceding study entry.

The sequencing sample was made of PBMCs or T cells enriched from blood (not recorded which). The chain combines TRBV5-1 with TRBJ2-4; tentative D call: TRBD2 (5 bases). The receptor was isolated from a woman aged 25 to 39 who had been exposed to COVID-19. CDR3 sequence (DNA): TGCGCCAGCAGCTTGGCCGGACTTTTAGCCAAAAACATTCAGTACTTC. This codes for CASSLAGLLAKNIQYF.